A single sample gave rise to the 8 T cell receptor beta chains below, sequenced in a study of cytotoxic CD8 clonotypes in ibrutinib-treated CLL. Some clones are missing from TCRdb's copy, which holds only in-frame ones; the method was immunoSEQ multiplex PCR. The sample shows roughly 220,000 clones, roughly 79% of them seen only once. The material was PBMCs, obtained after 12 months of ibrutinib treatment. The receptors were gathered from a human donor with chronic lymphocytic leukemia.

The rearrangement uses TRBV2 and TRBJ2-7; D is uncertain. Trimming removed 3 bases from V and 5 bases from J, with 8 bases in between. CDR1 SNHLY and CDR2 FYNNEI come from the germline V gene. The CDR3 contains 12 residues. CDR3 residues: CASSDDTNEQYF. As DNA, the CDR3 is TGTGCCAGCAGTGACGACACGAACGAGCAGTACTTC.

Written as DNA, the CDR3 is TGTGCCAGCAGCTTATCCCCCAGCGGGGGCACAGATACGCAGTATTTT. This translates into CASSLSPSGGTDTQYF. This chain connects TRBV7-3 to TRBJ2-3; TRBD2 matches at 7 bases. The CDR3 spans 16 residues. Germline trimming cut 2 bases from V and 1 base from J; bases unmatched to any gene: 6. Looked up from germline, CDR1 is SGHTA and CDR2 is FQGTGA.

The chain carries TRBV6-6 and TRBJ1-1, with 7 bases lining up with TRBD1. V lost 2 bases to trimming and J lost 4 bases; unmatched junction nucleotides: 4. The germline gives CDR1 MNHNY, CDR2 SVGAGI (reference sequence). This CDR3 contains 14 residues. The CDR3 loop reads CASSYLQGLTEAFF. The DNA of the CDR3 is TGTGCCAGCAGTTACCTACAGGGGCTCACTGAAGCTTTCTTT.

J is TRBJ1-1 and V is TRBV27; 7 bases agree with TRBD1. CDR1 is MNHEY, CDR2 SMNVEV, per germline (reference sequence). Trimming took 6 bases from V and 3 from J; bases not matched to a gene: 4. The CDR3 contains 13 residues. DNA for the CDR3: TGTGCCAGCAGCCGGACAGGTTACACTGAAGCTTTCTTT. Its protein product is CASSRTGYTEAFF.

J is TRBJ2-2 and V is TRBV11-3, with D perhaps being TRBD1 or TRBD2 (5 bases each). This CDR3 is 14 amino acids long. Germline-derived CDR1 and CDR2 are SGHNT and YENEEA. V lost 2 bases and J lost 7, with 11 bases in between. Written as DNA, the CDR3 is TGTGCCAGCAGCTTATCCTCGGGGCGCGGGGAGCTGTTTTTT. Encoded protein: CASSLSSGRGELFF.

The chain recombines TRBV29-1 with TRBJ1-2; TRBD1 agrees at 8 bases. There are 13 residues in the CDR3. The germline V gene encodes CDR1 SQVTM and CDR2 ANQGSEA. The junction had 4 bases not matched to a gene; V was cut back by 2 bases and J by 5 bases. The DNA for the CDR3 is TGCAGCGTTGAAATAACAGGGGGGTATGGCTACACCTTC. It yields the protein CSVEITGGYGYTF.

The genes are TRBV7-5 and TRBJ2-5; the DNA was not compared with TRBD1, the D call given in the table. TRBV7-5 is flagged as a pseudogene. The CDR3 sequence is 16 residues long. CDR3 in amino acids: CARKAPTGTADETQYF. In DNA form, the CDR3 reads TGTGCCAGAAAAGCCCCCACGGGGACAGCTGACGAGACCCAGTACTTC.

The chain's CDR3 is CASSLVGQTRRAKNIQYF. Here the CDR3 DNA reads TGTGCCAGCAGCTTGGTGGGACAGACCCGACGAGCCAAAAACATTCAGTACTTC. The V gene is TRBV5-6, the J gene TRBJ2-4, with 7 bases that match TRBD1. Germline CDR1 reads SGHDT; CDR2 reads YYEEEE. The CDR3 runs to 18 residues. Unmatched junction bases numbered 9, after V lost 0 bases and J lost 0 bases. Together with reference TRBV5-6 and TRBJ2-4, the CDR3 gives the full variable domain: DAGVTQSPTHLIKTRGQQVTLRCSPKSGHDTVSWYQQALGQGPQFIFQYYEEEERQRGNFPDRFSGHQFPNYSSELNVNALLLGDSALYLCASSLVGQTRRAKNIQYFGAGTRLSVL.